Shown below are 2 T cell receptor beta chains from a single sample sequenced in a study of T cells in lung cancer brain metastases. Profiling relied on immunoSEQ multiplex PCR, and the TCRdb table lists in-frame clones only, not all of them. The sample lists 1,500 to 2,500 clones, about 89% occurring once. The sample consisted of tumor tissue from a brain metastasis. The origin of the receptors is a woman aged 50 to 60 with non-small cell lung cancer that had spread to the brain.

The rearrangement uses TRBV7-9 and TRBJ1-4; D remains unclear. This CDR3 is built from 13 residues. The ends were cut back, 6 bases at V and 7 bases at J, with 12 bases in the middle. CDR1 SEHNR and CDR2 FQNEAQ come from the germline V gene (reference sequence). CDR3 nucleotide sequence: TGTGCCAGCAGGAGAGGGAGTGGTGAAAAACTGTTTTTT. It translates to CASRRGSGEKLFF.

The chain links TRBV7-9 to TRBJ1-5; D possibly corresponds to TRBD1 (6 bases). The germline CDR1 and CDR2 sequences are SEHNR and FQNEAQ (reference sequence). V was trimmed by 1 base and J by 2 bases, leaving 12 bases between them. This CDR3 contains 16 residues. CDR3 DNA sequence: TGTGCCAGCAGCTTAGGTCAGGGGTGGGGCAATCAGCCCCAGCATTTT. Protein product: CASSLGQGWGNQPQHF.